The 5 T cell receptor beta chains given below trace back to one sample, sequenced in a study of T-cell memory formation after mild COVID-19. TCRdb reprocessed the 5' RACE reads via MiXCR and lists one record per CDR3 protein. The table has 85,000 to 120,000 distinct CDR3 sequences, over 15% seen once. Sequenced material: PBMCs or a T cell subset sorted from them (not recorded which). The receptors derive from an adult woman who had mild COVID-19 (a few samples of this study predate the infection). Cell type and time point are not known.

This clonotype was recorded a few times. The chain recombines TRBV24-1 with TRBJ2-1, with 12 bases fitting TRBD2. CDR3 length equals 16 residues. The trim removed 3 bases at V and 5 bases at J, leaving 4 bases unmatched. CDR1 is KGHDR, CDR2 SFDVKD, per germline. The DNA of the CDR3 is TGTGCCACCAGTGATCCTGGGACTAGCGGGCACAATGAGCAGTTCTTC. It specifies CATSDPGTSGHNEQFF.

V is TRBV29-1 and J is TRBJ1-1; D gene uncertain. Deletions cut 4 bases from V and 8 bases from J, with 14 bases between. Germline V gene sequence: CDR1 SQVTM, CDR2 ANQGSEA. The CDR3 spans 12 residues. The CDR3 reads CSVVSYGEEAFF. The CDR3 coding sequence is TGCAGCGTTGTGAGTTATGGGGAGGAAGCTTTCTTT.

There are a few counts of this clonotype. V and J are TRBV11-2 and TRBJ2-1; D not resolved. The CDR3 is made up of 14 amino acids. V was shortened by 6 bases and J by 2 bases, with 11 bases between the two germline ends. From germline, CDR1 is SGHAT and CDR2 FQNNGV. The CDR3 spells CASSEARTYNEQFF. CDR3 bases: TGTGCCAGCAGTGAAGCGAGAACCTACAATGAGCAGTTCTTC. Complete variable domain (other parts from reference TRBV11-2 and TRBJ2-1): EAGVAQSPRYKIIEKRQSVAFWCNPISGHATLYWYQQILGQGPKLLIQFQNNGVVDDSQLPKDRFSAERLKGVDSTLKIQPAKLEDSAVYLCASSEARTYNEQFFGPGTRLTVL.

This clonotype has a count of ten or more. The chain couples TRBV7-9 to TRBJ2-5; D could derive from TRBD1 or TRBD2 (6 bases each). Trimming pared 3 bases from V and 5 bases from J, leaving 10 bases between. CDR1 and CDR2 (germline): SEHNR, FQNEAQ (reference sequence). The CDR3 sequence is 13 residues long. The CDR3 DNA follows: TGTGCCAGCAGCTTGGGGGGCGAGGAGACCCAGTACTTC. Translation gives CASSLGGEETQYF.

This chain joins TRBV21-1 and TRBJ2-7; the listed D gene, TRBD1, was not tested against the DNA. TRBV21-1 is listed as a pseudogene. This CDR3 has 16 residues. The CDR3 region has the DNA TGTGCCAGCAGCTGGGAACCGACAGGGGCCTCCTACGAGCAGTACTTC. Translated, it gives CASSWEPTGASYEQYF.